This T cell receptor (gamma chain) appears in the sequencing data of a study of intestinal T cells in coeliac disease (dated by TCRdb to 2018 to 2020). In terms of the full investigation: In the TRG cohort, the mean age of coeliac patients was approximately 16 years compared with 50 to 65 years for controls, so the coeliac patients were much younger than the controls. In the TCR-delta (TRD) cohort, there were duodenal biopsies from about 10 coeliac disease patients and about 10 non-coeliac controls. A second, larger TCR-gamma (TRG) cohort comprised duodenal biopsies from around 35 coeliac disease patients and fewer than 25 non-coeliac controls. General study outcomes and caveats: FFPE-derived DNA was found to be relatively degraded, and loss of a proportion of TCR sequences in each sample was likely caused by this degradation. The coeliac group and the control group were significantly different in age, but an analysis split by age did not give significant classification. Repeated CDR3 amino acid sequences could not be distinguished from PCR duplicates. Of around 54 biopsies, approximately 50 (about 94%) were correctly classified by TRG clustering, which had a reported leave-one-out accuracy of around 87%. In training, clustering based on TRD kmers put all 20 or so biopsies in the right class, and the reported leave-one-out accuracy was 85% to 95%.

The method was multiplex PCR. TCRdb names Ion Torrent PGM as the instrument used. TRG repertoires were amplified from 200 ng of biopsy DNA using the LymphoTrack kit, whose primers carry Illumina adapters. TRG amplicons were cleaned up with AMPure XP beads, measured on a 2100 Bioanalyzer, and combined in equimolar amounts. Sequencing of TRG libraries was performed on an Ion PGM instrument. In the paper's pipeline: FastX discarded any read in which over 10% of nucleotides had a quality score below the third quartile for that patient. Alignment of reads was performed with IMGT/HighV-QUEST so that V, D and J genes were assigned, CDR3 regions were identified and functionality was assessed. Sequences were converted to amino acids, and every sequence predicted to be non-functional was removed. The CDR3s were broken into kmers both with and without positional annotation, PCA was run on the kmer frequencies, and the samples were clustered using every one of the 1023 combinations of PCs 1-10. Classification was validated by leave-one-out cross-validation, re-optimising parameters on the remaining samples each time. Shannon diversity was computed with the vegan R package from repeated random subsamples equal to the lowest read count. TCRdb called clones anew from the public reads via CATT; matching DNA rows were later pooled. The V and J calls were not made by the authors but by TCRdb's processing. This sample comprises 680 or so gamma-chain clones, roughly 50% of them detected only once. The ten biggest clones cover 16% of the sample.

As to this clone: Its antigen has not been determined. No base-level quality is on record; no much larger clone is a single base apart.

V loses 3 bases at its end and J loses 7 bases; junction bases beyond the gene matches: 6. Spanning cysteine to phenylalanine, the CDR3 consists of 12 amino acids. The read is trimmed to its CDR3 DNA, 36 bases read in frame from base 1. For CDR1 and CDR2, the germline V gene (reference sequence) lists GITISATS and ISYDGTV. Genomic DNA was extracted with the QIAamp DNA FFPE tissue kit from ten 5-um FFPE scrolls per case. Classification of coeliac disease based on the TCR repertoire was tested using fully anonymised formalin-fixed paraffin-embedded duodenal biopsies that were surplus to diagnostic needs.

This chain joins TRGV9 to TRGJ1 or TRGJ2. The sample taken for sequencing was a duodenal biopsy. The TCR was taken from a human donor with celiac disease. This receptor has the CDR3 CALWELPYKKLF. The nucleotide sequence is TGTGCCTTGTGGGAGTTACCCTATAAGAAACTCTTT.